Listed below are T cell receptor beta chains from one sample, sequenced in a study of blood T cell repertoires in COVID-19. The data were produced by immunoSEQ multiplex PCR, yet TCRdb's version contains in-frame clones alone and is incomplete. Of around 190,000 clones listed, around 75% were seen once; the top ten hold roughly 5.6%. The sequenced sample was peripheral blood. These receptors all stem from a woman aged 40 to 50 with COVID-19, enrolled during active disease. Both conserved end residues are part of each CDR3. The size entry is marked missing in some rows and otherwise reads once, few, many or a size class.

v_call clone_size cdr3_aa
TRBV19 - CASRETSGMGDTQYF
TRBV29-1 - CSATTGQGYGYTF
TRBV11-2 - CASSLGYRGELFF
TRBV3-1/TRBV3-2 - CASSPTFQSDEKLFF
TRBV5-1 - CASSLGSTGAGEKLFF
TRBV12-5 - CASGVAETQYF
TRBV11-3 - CASSLGGAPYEQYF
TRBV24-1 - CATSDPGQGGTQYF
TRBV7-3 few CASSFQGSGELFF
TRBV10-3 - CAISGLGAGGLSEQFF
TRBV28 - CASSLWRGGYSYEQYF
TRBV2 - CASSRTDLNTEAFF